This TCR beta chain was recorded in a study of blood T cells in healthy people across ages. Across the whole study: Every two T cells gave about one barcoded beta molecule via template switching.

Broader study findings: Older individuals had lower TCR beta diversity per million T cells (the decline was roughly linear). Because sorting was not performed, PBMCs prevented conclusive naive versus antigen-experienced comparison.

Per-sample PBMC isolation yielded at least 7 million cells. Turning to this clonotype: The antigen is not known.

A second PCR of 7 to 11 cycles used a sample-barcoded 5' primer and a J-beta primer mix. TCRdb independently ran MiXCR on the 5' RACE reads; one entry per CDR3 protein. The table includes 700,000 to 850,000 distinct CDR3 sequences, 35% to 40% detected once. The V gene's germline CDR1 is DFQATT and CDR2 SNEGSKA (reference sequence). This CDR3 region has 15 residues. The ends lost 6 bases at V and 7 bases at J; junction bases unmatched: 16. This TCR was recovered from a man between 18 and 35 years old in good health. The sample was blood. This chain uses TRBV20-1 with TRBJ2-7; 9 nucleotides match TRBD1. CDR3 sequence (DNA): TGCAGTGCCTTAATTGGACAGGGGAATGGCAATGAGCAGTACTTC. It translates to CSALIGQGNGNEQYF.